This T cell receptor beta chain appears in the sequencing data of a study of blood T cell repertoires in COVID-19. Study background: Sources were T cells, B-cell-depleted T cells, or PBMCs; the material itself was cDNA or gDNA.

Here immunoSEQ multiplex PCR was the method, and the copy in TCRdb shows in-frame clones only, minus some. The sample records 200,000 or so clones, roughly 82% being singletons. V was pared by 4 bases and J by 2 bases, with 7 bases of the junction left unmatched. Per germline, CDR1 ENHRY and CDR2 SYGVKD. This CDR3 region has 16 residues. V gene TRBV10-3 combines with J gene TRBJ2-7; TRBD2 matches at 11 bases. The source of this sequence is a human donor in a cohort sampled during active COVID-19. Sequenced sample: peripheral blood. The CDR3 coding sequence is TGTGCCATCAGTGGGCCCCTTAGCGGGAGGGCCTACGAGCAGTACTTC. Its translation is CAISGPLSGRAYEQYF.